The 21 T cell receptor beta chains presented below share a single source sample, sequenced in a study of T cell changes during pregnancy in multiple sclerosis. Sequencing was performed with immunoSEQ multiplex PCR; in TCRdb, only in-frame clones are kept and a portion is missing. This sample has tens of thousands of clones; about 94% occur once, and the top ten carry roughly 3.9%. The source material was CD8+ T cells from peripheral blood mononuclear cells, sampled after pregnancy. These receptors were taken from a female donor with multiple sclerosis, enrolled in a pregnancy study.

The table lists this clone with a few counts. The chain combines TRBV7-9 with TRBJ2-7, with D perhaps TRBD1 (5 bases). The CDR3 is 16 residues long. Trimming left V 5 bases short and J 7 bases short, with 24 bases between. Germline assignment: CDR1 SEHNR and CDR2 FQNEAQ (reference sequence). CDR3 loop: CASSAREGADRNEQYF. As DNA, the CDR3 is TGTGCCAGCAGCGCAAGAGAAGGGGCGGACCGGAATGAGCAGTACTTC.

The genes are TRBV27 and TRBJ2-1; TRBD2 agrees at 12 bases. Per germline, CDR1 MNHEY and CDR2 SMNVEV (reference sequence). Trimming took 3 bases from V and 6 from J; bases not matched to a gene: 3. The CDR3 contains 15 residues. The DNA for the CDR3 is TGTGCCAGCAGTTTCCGACTAGCGGGAGTCAATGAGCAGTTCTTC. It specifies CASSFRLAGVNEQFF.

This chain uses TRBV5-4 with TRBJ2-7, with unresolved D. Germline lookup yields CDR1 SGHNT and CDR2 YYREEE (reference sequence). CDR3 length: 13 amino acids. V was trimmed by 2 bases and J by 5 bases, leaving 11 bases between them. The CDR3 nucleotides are TGTGCCAGCAGCTTAAAATCAGGAAACGAGCAGTACTTC. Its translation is CASSLKSGNEQYF.

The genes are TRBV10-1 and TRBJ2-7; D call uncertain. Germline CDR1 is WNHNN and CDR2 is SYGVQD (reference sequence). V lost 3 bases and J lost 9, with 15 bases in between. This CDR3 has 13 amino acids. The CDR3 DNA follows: TGCGCCAGCAGTGACACCAAAATAAACGGGCAGTACTTC. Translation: CASSDTKINGQYF.

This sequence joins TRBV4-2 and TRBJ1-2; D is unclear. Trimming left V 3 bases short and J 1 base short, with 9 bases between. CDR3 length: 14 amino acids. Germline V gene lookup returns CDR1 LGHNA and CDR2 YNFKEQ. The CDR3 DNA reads TGTGCCAGCAGCCATGGTGAGAATAACTATGGCTACACCTTC. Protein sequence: CASSHGENNYGYTF.

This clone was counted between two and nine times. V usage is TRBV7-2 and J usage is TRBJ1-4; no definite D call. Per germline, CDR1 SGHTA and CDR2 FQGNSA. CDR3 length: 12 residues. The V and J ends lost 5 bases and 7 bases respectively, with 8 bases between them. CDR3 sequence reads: CASSGGSEKLFF. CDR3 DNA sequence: TGTGCCAGCAGCGGAGGGAGTGAAAAACTGTTTTTT.

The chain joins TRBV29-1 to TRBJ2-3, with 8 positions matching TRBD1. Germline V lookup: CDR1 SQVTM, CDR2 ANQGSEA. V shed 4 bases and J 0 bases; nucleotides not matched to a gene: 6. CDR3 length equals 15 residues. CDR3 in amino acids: CSVVDGTGSTDTQYF. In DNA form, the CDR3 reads TGCAGCGTTGTAGACGGGACAGGAAGCACAGATACGCAGTATTTT.

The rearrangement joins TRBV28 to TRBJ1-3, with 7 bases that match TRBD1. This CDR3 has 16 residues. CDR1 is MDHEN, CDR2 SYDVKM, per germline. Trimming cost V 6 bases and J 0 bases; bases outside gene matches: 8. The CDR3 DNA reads TGTGCCAGCAGCTCCCGACAGGGTCTCTCTGGAAACACCATATATTTT. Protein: CASSSRQGLSGNTIYF.

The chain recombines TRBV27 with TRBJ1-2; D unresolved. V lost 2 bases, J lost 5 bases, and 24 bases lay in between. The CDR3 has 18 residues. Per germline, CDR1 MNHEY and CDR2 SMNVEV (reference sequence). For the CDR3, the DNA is TGTGCCAGCAGTTTAAGCGTCGCGAGGGCGGGAAAAATGTATGGCTACACCTTC. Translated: CASSLSVARAGKMYGYTF.

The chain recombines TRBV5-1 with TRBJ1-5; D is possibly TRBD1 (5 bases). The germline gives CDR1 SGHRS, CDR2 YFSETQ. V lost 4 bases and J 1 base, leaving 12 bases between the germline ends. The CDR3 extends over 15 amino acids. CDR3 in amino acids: CASSPGTGSNQPQHF. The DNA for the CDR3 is TGCGCCAGCAGCCCCGGAACAGGCAGCAATCAGCCCCAGCATTTT.

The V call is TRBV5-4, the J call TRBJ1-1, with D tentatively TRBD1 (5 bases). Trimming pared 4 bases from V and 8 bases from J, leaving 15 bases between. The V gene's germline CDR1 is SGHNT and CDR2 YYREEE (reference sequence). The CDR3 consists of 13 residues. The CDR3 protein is CASSVRGTREAFF. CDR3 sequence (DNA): TGTGCCAGCAGCGTACGCGGGACCCGGGAAGCTTTCTTT.

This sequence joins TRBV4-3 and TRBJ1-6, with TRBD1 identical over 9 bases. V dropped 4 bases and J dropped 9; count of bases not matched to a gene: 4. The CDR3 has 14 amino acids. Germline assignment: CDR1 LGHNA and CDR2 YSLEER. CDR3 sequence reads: CASSRDRESSPLHF. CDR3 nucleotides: TGCGCCAGCAGCCGGGACAGGGAAAGTTCACCCCTCCACTTT.

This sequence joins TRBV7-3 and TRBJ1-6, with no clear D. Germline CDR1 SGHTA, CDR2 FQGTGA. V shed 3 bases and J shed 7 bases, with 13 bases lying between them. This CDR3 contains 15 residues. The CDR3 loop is CASSLAGEWNSPLHF. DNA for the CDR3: TGTGCCAGCAGCTTGGCAGGTGAATGGAATTCACCCCTCCACTTT. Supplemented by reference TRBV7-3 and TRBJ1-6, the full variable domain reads GAGVSQTPSNKVTEKGKYVELRCDPISGHTALYWYRQSLGQGPEFLIYFQGTGAADDSGLPNDRFFAVRPEGSVSTLKIQRTERGDSAVYLCASSLAGEWNSPLHFGNGTRLTVT.

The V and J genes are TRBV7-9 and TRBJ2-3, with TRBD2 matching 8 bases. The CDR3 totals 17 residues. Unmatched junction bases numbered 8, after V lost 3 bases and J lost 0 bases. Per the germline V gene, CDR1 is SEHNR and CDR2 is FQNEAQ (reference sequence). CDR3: CASSFPGGGRSTDTQYF. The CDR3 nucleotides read TGTGCCAGCAGCTTCCCGGGGGGGGGACGGAGCACAGATACGCAGTATTTT.

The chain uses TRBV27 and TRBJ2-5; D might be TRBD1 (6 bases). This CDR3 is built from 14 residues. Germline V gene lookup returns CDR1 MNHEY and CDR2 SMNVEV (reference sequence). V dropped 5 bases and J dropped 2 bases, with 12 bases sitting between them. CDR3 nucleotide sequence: TGTGCCAGCAGTCTAACAGGGTTGCAAGAGACCCAGTACTTC. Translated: CASSLTGLQETQYF.

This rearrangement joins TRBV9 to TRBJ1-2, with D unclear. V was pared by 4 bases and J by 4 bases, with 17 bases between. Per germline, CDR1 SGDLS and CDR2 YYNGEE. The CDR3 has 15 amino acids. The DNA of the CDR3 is TGTGCCAGCAGCAGACGGTGGGAGGGCAGCTATGGCTACACCTTC. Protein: CASSRRWEGSYGYTF.

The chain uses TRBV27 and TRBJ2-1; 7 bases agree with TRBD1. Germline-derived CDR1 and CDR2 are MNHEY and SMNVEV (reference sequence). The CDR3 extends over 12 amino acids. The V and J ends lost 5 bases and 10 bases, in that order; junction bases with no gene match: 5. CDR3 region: CASSPTDREQFF. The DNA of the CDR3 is TGTGCCAGCAGTCCAACGGACAGGGAGCAGTTCTTC.

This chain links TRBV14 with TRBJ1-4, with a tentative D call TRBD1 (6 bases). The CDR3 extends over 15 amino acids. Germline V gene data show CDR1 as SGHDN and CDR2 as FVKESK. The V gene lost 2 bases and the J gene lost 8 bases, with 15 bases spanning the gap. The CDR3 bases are TGTGCCAGCAGCCAATTAAACAGGGATCGCGAAAAACTGTTTTTT. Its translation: CASSQLNRDREKLFF.

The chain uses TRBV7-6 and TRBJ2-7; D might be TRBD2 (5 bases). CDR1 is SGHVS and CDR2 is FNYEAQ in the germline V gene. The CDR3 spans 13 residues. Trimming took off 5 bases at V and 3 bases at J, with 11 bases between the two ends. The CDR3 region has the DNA TGTGCCAGCAGCCCAGAGAGGGACTACGAGCAGTACTTC. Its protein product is CASSPERDYEQYF.

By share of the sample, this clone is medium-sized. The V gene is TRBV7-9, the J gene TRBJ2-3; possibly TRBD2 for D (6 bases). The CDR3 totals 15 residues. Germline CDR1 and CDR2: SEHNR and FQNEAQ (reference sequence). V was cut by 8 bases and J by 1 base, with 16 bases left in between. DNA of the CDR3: TGTGCCAGCGTACCCTCGGGAGACGGCACAGATACGCAGTATTTT. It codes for CASVPSGDGTDTQYF.

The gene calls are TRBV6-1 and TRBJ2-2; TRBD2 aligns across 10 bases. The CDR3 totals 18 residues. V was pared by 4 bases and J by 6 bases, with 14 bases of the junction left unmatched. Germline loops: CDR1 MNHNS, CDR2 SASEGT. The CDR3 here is CASSAGLAERWGAGELFF. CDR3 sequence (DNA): TGTGCCAGCAGTGCCGGACTAGCGGAGAGGTGGGGGGCCGGGGAGCTGTTTTTT.